These 4 T cell receptor beta chains originate from one sample sequenced in a study of T-cell reconstitution after alpha-beta-depleted transplantation in children. Using unique molecular identifiers, the investigators prepared the TCRbeta library. TCRdb processed the PCR reads anew with MiXCR; each CDR3 protein has one entry. The data contain around 400,000 distinct CDR3 sequences, roughly 10% of them singletons. Here the sequenced sample was PBMCs from the stem cell graft donor, taken from the stem cell graft. These receptors originate from a human donor who donated a stem cell graft to a child with acute myeloid leukemia.

This clonotype has just a few counts. The J gene is TRBJ2-1, the V gene TRBV4-2; D remains unclear. The CDR3 extends over 13 amino acids. CDR1 is LGHNA and CDR2 is YNFKEQ in the germline V gene. V dropped 4 bases and J dropped 6 bases, with 10 bases sitting between them. As DNA, the CDR3 is TGTGCCAGCAGCCTCCCTAGAGCCAATGAGCAGTTCTTC. Its protein product is CASSLPRANEQFF.

This sequence joins TRBV19 and TRBJ2-1, with D possibly being TRBD2 (6 bases). Trimming shortened V by 9 bases and J by 5 bases, and 20 bases separated the two germline ends. The CDR3 runs to 15 residues. Looked up from germline, CDR1 is LNHDA and CDR2 is SQIVND (reference sequence). The DNA for the CDR3 is TGTGCCAGCCGGACTTGGGGGGAAGGGGACAATGAGCAGTTCTTC. Its translation is CASRTWGEGDNEQFF. Full variable domain (rest looked up from reference TRBV19 and TRBJ2-1): DGGITQSPKYLFRKEGQNVTLSCEQNLNHDAMYWYRQDPGQGLRLIYYSQIVNDFQKGDIAEGYSVSREKKESFPLTVTSAQKNPTAFYLCASRTWGEGDNEQFFGPGTRLTVL.

V is TRBV4-1 and J is TRBJ2-1, with TRBD1 identical over 7 bases. V was clipped by 3 bases and J by 6 bases; unmatched bases: 8. This CDR3 has 15 amino acids. Germline lookup yields CDR1 MGHRA and CDR2 YSYEKL. For the CDR3, the DNA is TGCGCCAGCAGCCATCCGACAGGGCTAAGCAATGAGCAGTTCTTC. Translated: CASSHPTGLSNEQFF.

This clonotype was recorded a few times. The chain employs TRBV5-1 and TRBJ2-5; D unclear. V lost 1 base, J lost 3 bases, and 10 bases lay in between. CDR1 is SGHRS and CDR2 is YFSETQ in the germline V gene. The length of the CDR3 is 14 residues. The CDR3 is CASSLPNTKETQYF. DNA for the CDR3: TGCGCCAGCAGCTTGCCCAACACTAAAGAGACCCAGTACTTC.